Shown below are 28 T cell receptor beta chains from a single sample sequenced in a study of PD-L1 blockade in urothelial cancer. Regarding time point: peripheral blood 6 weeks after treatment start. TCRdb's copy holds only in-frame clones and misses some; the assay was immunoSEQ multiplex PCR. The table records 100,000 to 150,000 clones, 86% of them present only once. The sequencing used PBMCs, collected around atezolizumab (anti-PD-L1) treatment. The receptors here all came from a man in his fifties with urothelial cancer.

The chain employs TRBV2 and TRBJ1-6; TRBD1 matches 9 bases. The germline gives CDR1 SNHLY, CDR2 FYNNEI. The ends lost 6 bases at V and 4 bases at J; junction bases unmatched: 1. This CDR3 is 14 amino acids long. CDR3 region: CASRGQGYNSPLHF. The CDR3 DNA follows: TGTGCCAGCAGGGGACAGGGATATAATTCACCCCTCCACTTT.

The DNA for the CDR3 is TGTGCCAGCAGTGAATGGAAGGGTAGCGGCGAGCAGTACTTC. It yields the protein CASSEWKGSGEQYF. The chain uses TRBV6-1 and TRBJ2-7; D is possibly TRBD2 (6 bases). The CDR3 runs 14 residues. With 2 bases removed from V and 6 bases from J, the gap between germline ends came to 14 bases. Germline V gene data show CDR1 as MNHNS and CDR2 as SASEGT.

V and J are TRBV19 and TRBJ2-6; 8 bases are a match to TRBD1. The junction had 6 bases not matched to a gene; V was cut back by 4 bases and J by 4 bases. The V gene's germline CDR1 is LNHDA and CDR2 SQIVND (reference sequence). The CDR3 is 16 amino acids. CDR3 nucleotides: TGTGCCAGTAGTACGCGGACAGGGTTCGGGGCCAACGTCCTGACTTTC. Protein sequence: CASSTRTGFGANVLTF.

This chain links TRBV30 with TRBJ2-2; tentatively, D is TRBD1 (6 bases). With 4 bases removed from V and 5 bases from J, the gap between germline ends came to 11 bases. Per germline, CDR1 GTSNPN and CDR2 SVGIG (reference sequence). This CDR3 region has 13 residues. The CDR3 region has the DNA TGTGCCTGGAATAATCAGGGGACCGGGGAGCTGTTTTTT. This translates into CAWNNQGTGELFF.

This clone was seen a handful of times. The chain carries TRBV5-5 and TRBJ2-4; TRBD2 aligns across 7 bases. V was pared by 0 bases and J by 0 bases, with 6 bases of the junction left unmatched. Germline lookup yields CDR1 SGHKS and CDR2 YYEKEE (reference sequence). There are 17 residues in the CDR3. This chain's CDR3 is CASSLGAGGIAKNIQYF. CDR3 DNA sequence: TGTGCCAGCAGCTTGGGGGCCGGGGGGATAGCCAAAAACATTCAGTACTTC.

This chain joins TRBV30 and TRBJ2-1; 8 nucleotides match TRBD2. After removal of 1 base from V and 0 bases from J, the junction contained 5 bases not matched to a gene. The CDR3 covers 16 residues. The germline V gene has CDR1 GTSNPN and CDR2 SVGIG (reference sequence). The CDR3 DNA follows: TGTGCCTGGAGTGCTAGCGGGTTGAGCTCCTACAATGAGCAGTTCTTC. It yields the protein CAWSASGLSSYNEQFF.

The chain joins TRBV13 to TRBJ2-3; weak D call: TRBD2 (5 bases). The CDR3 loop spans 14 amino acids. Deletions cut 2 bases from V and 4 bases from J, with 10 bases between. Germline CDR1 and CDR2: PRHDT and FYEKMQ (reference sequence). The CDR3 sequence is CASSLNPGSDTQYF. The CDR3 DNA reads TGTGCCAGCAGCTTAAACCCGGGATCAGATACGCAGTATTTT.

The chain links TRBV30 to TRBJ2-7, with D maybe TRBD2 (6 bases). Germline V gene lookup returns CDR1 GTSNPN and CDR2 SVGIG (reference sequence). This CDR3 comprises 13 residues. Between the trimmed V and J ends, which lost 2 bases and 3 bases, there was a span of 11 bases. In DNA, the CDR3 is TGTGCCTGGAGTCCCGGGACTTTCTACGAGCAGTACTTC. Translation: CAWSPGTFYEQYF.

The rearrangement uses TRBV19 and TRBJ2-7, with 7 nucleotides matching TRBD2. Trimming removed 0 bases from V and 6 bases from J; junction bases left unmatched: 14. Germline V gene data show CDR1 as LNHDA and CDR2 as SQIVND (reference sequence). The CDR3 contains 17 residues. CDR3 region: CASSIDHRAGVPAEQYF. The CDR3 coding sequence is TGTGCCAGTAGTATAGATCATCGGGCGGGAGTCCCAGCCGAGCAGTACTTC.

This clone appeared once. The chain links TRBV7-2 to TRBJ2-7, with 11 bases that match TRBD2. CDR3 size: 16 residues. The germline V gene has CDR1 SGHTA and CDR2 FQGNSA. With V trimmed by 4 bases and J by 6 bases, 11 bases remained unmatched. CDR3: CASSSLSGRAIREQYF. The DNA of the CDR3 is TGTGCCAGCAGCTCACTTAGCGGGAGGGCCATTCGCGAGCAGTACTTC.

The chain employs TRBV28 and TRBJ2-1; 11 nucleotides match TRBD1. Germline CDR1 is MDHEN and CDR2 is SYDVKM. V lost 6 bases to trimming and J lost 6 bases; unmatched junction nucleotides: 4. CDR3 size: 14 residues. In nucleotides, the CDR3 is TGTGCCAGCAGGCGGACAGGGGGCCTCAATGAGCAGTTCTTC. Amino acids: CASRRTGGLNEQFF.

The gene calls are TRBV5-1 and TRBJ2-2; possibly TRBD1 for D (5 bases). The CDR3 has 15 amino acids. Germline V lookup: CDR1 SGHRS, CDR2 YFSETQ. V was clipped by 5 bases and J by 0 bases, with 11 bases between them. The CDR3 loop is CASREGAANTGELFF. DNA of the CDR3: TGCGCCAGCAGAGAAGGGGCTGCGAACACCGGGGAGCTGTTTTTT.

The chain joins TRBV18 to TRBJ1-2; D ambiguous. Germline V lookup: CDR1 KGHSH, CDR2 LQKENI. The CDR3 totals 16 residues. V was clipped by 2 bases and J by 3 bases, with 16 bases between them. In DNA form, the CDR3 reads TGTGCCAGCTCACCAGACGTCCCCGGGGAAGACTATGGCTACACCTTC. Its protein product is CASSPDVPGEDYGYTF.

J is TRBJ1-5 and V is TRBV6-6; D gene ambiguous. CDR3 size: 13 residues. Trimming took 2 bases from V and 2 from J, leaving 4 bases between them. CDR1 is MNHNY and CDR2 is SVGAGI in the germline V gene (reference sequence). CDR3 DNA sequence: TGTGCCAGCAGTTACACGGGCAATCAGCCCCAGCATTTT. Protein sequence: CASSYTGNQPQHF.

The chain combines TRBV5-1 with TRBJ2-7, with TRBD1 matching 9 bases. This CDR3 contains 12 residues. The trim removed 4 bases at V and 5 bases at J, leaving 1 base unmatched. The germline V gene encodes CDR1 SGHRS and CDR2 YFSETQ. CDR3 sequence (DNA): TGCGCCAGCAGCCGGACAGGGGACGAGCAGTACTTC. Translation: CASSRTGDEQYF.

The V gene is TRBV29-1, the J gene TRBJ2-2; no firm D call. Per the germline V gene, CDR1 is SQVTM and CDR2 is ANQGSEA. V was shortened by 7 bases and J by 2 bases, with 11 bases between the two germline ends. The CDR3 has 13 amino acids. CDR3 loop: CSGMTPNTGELFF. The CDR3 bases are TGCAGCGGAATGACACCCAACACCGGGGAGCTGTTTTTT.

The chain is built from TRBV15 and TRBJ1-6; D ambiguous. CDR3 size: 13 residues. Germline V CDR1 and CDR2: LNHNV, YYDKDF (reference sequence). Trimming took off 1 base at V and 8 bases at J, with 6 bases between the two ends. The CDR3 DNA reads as TGTGCCACCAGCAGAGTAAGAGATTCACCCCTCCACTTT. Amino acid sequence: CATSRVRDSPLHF.

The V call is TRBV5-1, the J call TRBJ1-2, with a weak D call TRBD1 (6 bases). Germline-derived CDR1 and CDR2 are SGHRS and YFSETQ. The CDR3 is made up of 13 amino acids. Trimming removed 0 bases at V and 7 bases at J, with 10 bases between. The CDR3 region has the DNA TGCGCCAGCAGCTTGGGTAGGGGGTCTGGCTACACCTTC. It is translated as CASSLGRGSGYTF.

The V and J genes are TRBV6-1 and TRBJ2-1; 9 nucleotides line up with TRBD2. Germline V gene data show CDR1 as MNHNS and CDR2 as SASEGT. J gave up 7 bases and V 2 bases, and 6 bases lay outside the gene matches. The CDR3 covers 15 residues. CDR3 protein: CASSERSSGKNEQFF. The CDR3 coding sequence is TGTGCCAGCAGTGAAAGGTCTAGCGGGAAGAATGAGCAGTTCTTC.

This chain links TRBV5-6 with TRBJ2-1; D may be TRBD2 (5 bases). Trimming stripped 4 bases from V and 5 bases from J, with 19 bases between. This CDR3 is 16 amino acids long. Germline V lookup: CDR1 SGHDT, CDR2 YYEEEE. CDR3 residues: CASSPPPLRADNEQFF. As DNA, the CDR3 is TGTGCCAGCAGCCCGCCCCCCCTACGAGCGGACAATGAGCAGTTCTTC.

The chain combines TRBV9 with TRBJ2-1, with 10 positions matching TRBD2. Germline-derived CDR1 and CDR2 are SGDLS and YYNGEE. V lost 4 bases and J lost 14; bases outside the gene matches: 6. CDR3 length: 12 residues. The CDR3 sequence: CASSPSSGRKFF. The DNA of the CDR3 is TGTGCCAGCAGCCCCTCTAGCGGGAGAAAGTTCTTC.

CDR3 in DNA: TGTGCCAGCAGCTTGGGACTAGCGGGATTCAATGAGCAGTTCTTC. Protein sequence: CASSLGLAGFNEQFF. The genes are TRBV7-2 and TRBJ2-1; 13 bases fit TRBD2. The J segment lost 6 bases and the V segment lost 3 bases, leaving 2 bases of the junction unmatched. This CDR3 comprises 15 residues. Germline-derived CDR1 and CDR2 are SGHTA and FQGNSA.

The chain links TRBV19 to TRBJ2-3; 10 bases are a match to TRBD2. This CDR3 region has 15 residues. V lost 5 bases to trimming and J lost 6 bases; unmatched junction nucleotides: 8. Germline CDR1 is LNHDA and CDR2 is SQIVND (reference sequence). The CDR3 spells CASSFPSGSVDTQYF. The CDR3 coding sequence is TGTGCCAGTAGTTTCCCTAGCGGGAGCGTGGATACGCAGTATTTT.

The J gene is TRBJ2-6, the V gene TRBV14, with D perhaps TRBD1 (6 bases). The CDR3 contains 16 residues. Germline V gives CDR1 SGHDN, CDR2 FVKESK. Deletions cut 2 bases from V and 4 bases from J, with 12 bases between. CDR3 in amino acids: CASSQSSGVGANVLTF. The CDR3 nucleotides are TGTGCCAGCAGCCAATCCTCAGGGGTCGGGGCCAACGTCCTGACTTTC.

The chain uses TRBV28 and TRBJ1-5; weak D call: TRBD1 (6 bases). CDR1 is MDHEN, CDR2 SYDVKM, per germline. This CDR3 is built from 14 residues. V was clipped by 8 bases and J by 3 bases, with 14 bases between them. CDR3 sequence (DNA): TGTGCCAGCGCCCTGGACAGTTTCAATCAGCCCCAGCATTTT. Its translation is CASALDSFNQPQHF.

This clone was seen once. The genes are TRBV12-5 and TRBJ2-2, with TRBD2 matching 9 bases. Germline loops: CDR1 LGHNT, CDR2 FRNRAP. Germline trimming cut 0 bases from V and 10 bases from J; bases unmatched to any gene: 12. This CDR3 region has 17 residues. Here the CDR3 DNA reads TGTGCTAGTGGTTTGGTAGATACCGGGACTAGCTTAGTGGAGCTGTTTTTT. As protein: CASGLVDTGTSLVELFF.

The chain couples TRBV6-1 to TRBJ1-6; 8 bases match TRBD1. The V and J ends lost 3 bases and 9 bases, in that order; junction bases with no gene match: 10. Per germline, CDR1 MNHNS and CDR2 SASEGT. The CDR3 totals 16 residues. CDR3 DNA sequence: TGTGCCAGCAGTGATGCAGGGGGCGCTTCTCGTTCACCCCTCCACTTT. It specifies CASSDAGGASRSPLHF.

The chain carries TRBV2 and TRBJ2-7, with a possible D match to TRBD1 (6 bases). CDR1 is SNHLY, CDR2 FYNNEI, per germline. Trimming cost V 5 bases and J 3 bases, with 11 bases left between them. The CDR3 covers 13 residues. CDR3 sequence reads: CASSRTEGYEQYF. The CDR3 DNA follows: TGTGCCAGCAGTCGGACAGAGGGCTACGAGCAGTACTTC.